This TCR beta chain was retrieved from a study of T cells in Graves' hyperthyroidism and ophthalmopathy. Across the whole study: Before treatment of any kind, peripheral blood was taken at initial diagnosis. Study findings and constraints: Ophthalmopathy was separated from stable hyperthyroidism by a 13 V-J model.

There are many counts of this clonotype. Antigen unknown. Uncontrolled infection, other autoimmune disease, pregnancy or lactation led to exclusion. RNA transcripts provided the source from which TCR beta CDR3 regions were amplified. TCR CDR3 regions were first amplified by RT-PCR with HTBI primers. TCRdb fed the multiplex PCR reads into MiXCR, producing one record per CDR3 protein. The sample contains about 380,000 distinct CDR3 sequences, around 18% of which appear only once. The V end was cut by 6 bases, the J end by 1 base, with 9 bases between. Germline loops: CDR1 KGHSH, CDR2 LQKENI. This CDR3 is built from 13 residues.

This receptor was identified in a man aged 18 to 29 with Graves' ophthalmopathy. The sequenced material came from blood. V and J are TRBV18 and TRBJ1-1, with no clear D. The CDR3 nucleotides are TGTGCCAGCTCGTCAGACCCGAACACTGAAGCTTTCTTT. It translates to CASSSDPNTEAFF. Variable domain in full (rest from reference TRBV18 and TRBJ1-1): NAGVMQNPRHLVRRRGQEARLRCSPMKGHSHVYWYRQLPEEGLKFMVYLQKENIIDESGMPKERFSAEFPKEGPSILRIQQVVRGDSAAYFCASSSDPNTEAFFGQGTRLTVV.